Below, 20 T cell receptor beta chains from the same sample are listed, as sequenced in a study of T-cell memory formation after mild COVID-19. TCRdb re-called the 5' RACE reads with MiXCR, one entry per CDR3 protein. The sample includes about 270,000 distinct CDR3 sequences, 15% to 19% of them seen just once. The sequenced material came from PBMCs or a T cell subset sorted from them (not recorded which). Receptors originate from an adult woman who had mild COVID-19 (a few samples of this study predate the infection). Cell type and time point are not known.

The CDR3 region is CASSPKRLAAGFDNEQFF. The CDR3 DNA sequence: TGTGCCAGCAGCCCAAAGCGGCTAGCGGCCGGGTTTGACAATGAGCAGTTCTTC. The chain has TRBV12-3 or TRBV12-4 and TRBJ2-1; 7 bases line up with TRBD2. The CDR3 totals 18 residues. Trimming removed 6 bases from V and 5 bases from J; junction bases left unmatched: 19.

This clonotype occurred a few times. The chain recombines TRBV10-3 with TRBJ2-5, with TRBD2 matching over 8 bases. V was clipped by 4 bases and J by 4 bases; unmatched bases: 8. The CDR3 loop spans 15 amino acids. Germline values: CDR1 ENHRY, CDR2 SYGVKD. The CDR3 sequence: CAISGLERGSETQYF. The CDR3 nucleotides are TGTGCCATCAGTGGTTTAGAGCGGGGGTCAGAGACCCAGTACTTC.

This clonotype showed up just a few times. The chain recombines TRBV7-6 with TRBJ1-4; D is undetermined. V was pared by 0 bases and J by 8 bases, with 4 bases between. The CDR3 covers 12 residues. Germline values: CDR1 SGHVS, CDR2 FNYEAQ. CDR3 nucleotides: TGTGCCAGCAGCTTAGCAAACGAAAAACTGTTTTTT. Translating it yields CASSLANEKLFF.

V gene TRBV5-1 combines with J gene TRBJ2-5, with 8 bases identical to TRBD2. J gave up 1 base and V 0 bases, and 2 bases lay outside the gene matches. The CDR3 spans 15 residues. Germline V lookup: CDR1 SGHRS, CDR2 YFSETQ. The DNA of the CDR3 is TGCGCCAGCAGCTTGGCCGGGAGGGTCCAAGAGACCCAGTACTTC. Translating gives CASSLAGRVQETQYF.

The gene calls are TRBV18 and TRBJ2-7; D is unresolved. The V gene lost 3 bases and the J gene lost 2 bases, with 5 bases spanning the gap. This CDR3 comprises 12 residues. In germline, CDR1 is KGHSH, CDR2 LQKENI. CDR3 nucleotides: TGTGCCAGCTCACCCTCCGCCTACGAGCAGTACTTC. Residues: CASSPSAYEQYF.

This clonotype was detected only a few times. The chain couples TRBV5-1 to TRBJ1-2; tentative D call: TRBD1 (5 bases). This CDR3 has 14 residues. The germline V gene encodes CDR1 SGHRS and CDR2 YFSETQ. Trimming stripped 4 bases from V and 2 bases from J, with 12 bases between. The CDR3 DNA is TGCGCCAGCAGCCCGACGACAGACAACTATGGCTACACCTTC. This encodes CASSPTTDNYGYTF.

This clonotype has ten or more counts. V usage is TRBV12-3 or TRBV12-4 and J usage is TRBJ1-5, with a possible D match to TRBD1 (5 bases). The CDR3 runs to 15 residues. Between the trimmed V and J ends, which lost 1 base and 2 bases, there was a span of 9 bases. CDR3 region: CASSLEGIGNQPQHF. The CDR3 DNA follows: TGTGCCAGCAGTTTAGAGGGGATAGGCAATCAGCCCCAGCATTTT.

This clonotype was observed a handful of times. The CDR3 coding sequence is TGTGCCAGCAGCTTCGGGGGCCAAGAGACCCAGTACTTC. Amino acids: CASSFGGQETQYF. This chain joins TRBV7-3 and TRBJ2-5; D is perhaps TRBD2 (6 bases). The CDR3 runs to 13 residues. V was trimmed by 3 bases and J by 1 base, leaving 6 bases between them. The germline gives CDR1 SGHTA, CDR2 FQGTGA.

This clonotype appeared a few times. V and J are TRBV12-3 or TRBV12-4 and TRBJ1-2; maybe TRBD1 (6 bases). This CDR3 comprises 14 residues. Trimming took off 0 bases at V and 6 bases at J, with 11 bases between the two ends. CDR3 sequence: CASSLAGGVDGYTF. The CDR3 DNA follows: TGTGCCAGCAGTTTAGCCGGGGGCGTCGATGGCTACACCTTC.

This clonotype occurred a few times. CDR3 coding DNA: TGCAGTGCTAGCACAGGGGGAAGCAATCAGCCCCAGCATTTT. As protein: CSASTGGSNQPQHF. The rearrangement links TRBV20-1 to TRBJ1-5; 8 positions agree with TRBD1. CDR1 and CDR2 from the germline V gene are DFQATT and SNEGSKA (reference sequence). This CDR3 is built from 14 residues. V gave up 3 bases and J gave up 1 base; unmatched junction bases: 2.

This clonotype was counted a few times. The chain carries TRBV27 and TRBJ2-2; D call uncertain. V lost 6 bases and J 0 bases, leaving 5 bases between the germline ends. CDR3 length: 13 amino acids. Germline values: CDR1 MNHEY, CDR2 SMNVEV (reference sequence). CDR3 DNA: TGTGCCAGCAGCAATACGAACACCGGGGAGCTGTTTTTT. It codes for CASSNTNTGELFF.

This clonotype was detected ten times or more. The J gene is TRBJ1-5, the V gene TRBV12-3 or TRBV12-4; 11 bases are a match to TRBD1. The trim removed 6 bases at V and 4 bases at J, leaving 8 bases unmatched. The CDR3 is 16 amino acids. The CDR3 bases are TGTGCCAGCAGCTACTCCGGGACAGGGGGTAATCAGCCCCAGCATTTT. It encodes CASSYSGTGGNQPQHF.

This clonotype appeared a few times. The chain recombines TRBV24-1 with TRBJ2-3; D call uncertain. This CDR3 region has 15 residues. Germline V lookup: CDR1 KGHDR, CDR2 SFDVKD. The germline V and J ends were trimmed by 1 base and 4 bases, with 11 bases remaining between them. The CDR3 is CATSDFRTAADTQYF. The CDR3 nucleotides are TGTGCCACCAGTGATTTCCGGACCGCGGCAGATACGCAGTATTTT.

This sequence joins TRBV12-3 or TRBV12-4 and TRBJ2-2; TRBD1 might be the D (6 bases). With 6 bases removed from V and 2 bases from J, the gap between germline ends came to 13 bases. The CDR3 has 15 residues. The CDR3 DNA follows: TGTGCCAGCAGCCCCGGGACATCCAACACCGGGGAGCTGTTTTTT. Protein sequence: CASSPGTSNTGELFF.

The rearrangement uses TRBV7-3 and TRBJ2-5; D unclear. CDR1 and CDR2 (germline): SGHTA, FQGTGA. The CDR3 is 15 amino acids. The V gene lost 0 bases and the J gene lost 4 bases, with 12 bases spanning the gap. The CDR3 here is CASSLTSIGVETQYF. CDR3 sequence (DNA): TGTGCCAGCAGCTTAACGAGTATTGGGGTAGAGACCCAGTACTTC.

The rearrangement uses TRBV5-6 and TRBJ2-5; D is unclear. Germline V gene sequence: CDR1 SGHDT, CDR2 YYEEEE. The CDR3 has 13 amino acids. The V end lost 7 bases, the J end lost 0 bases, and 10 bases lay between the germline ends. CDR3 DNA: TGTGCCAGCCGCCTCCGGTACCAAGAGACCCAGTACTTC. It codes for CASRLRYQETQYF.

This clonotype was seen more than once but under ten times. The chain recombines TRBV5-1 with TRBJ1-2, with D perhaps matching TRBD1 (6 bases). V dropped 1 base and J dropped 6 bases, with 13 bases sitting between them. The CDR3 loop spans 14 amino acids. The germline V gene encodes CDR1 SGHRS and CDR2 YFSETQ. The CDR3 sequence: CASSLRAGEHGYTF. The CDR3 DNA reads as TGCGCCAGCAGCTTGAGAGCAGGGGAACATGGCTACACCTTC.

In this sample, this clonotype turned up a few times. This rearrangement joins TRBV12-3 or TRBV12-4 to TRBJ1-4; D is possibly TRBD1 (6 bases). This CDR3 spans 13 amino acids. With 7 bases removed from V and 8 bases from J, the gap between germline ends came to 14 bases. This CDR3 is CASTPGRGEKLFF. The CDR3 nucleotides are TGTGCCAGCACTCCCGGTAGGGGGGAAAAACTGTTTTTT.

The table lists this clonotype with many counts. The V gene is TRBV10-3, the J gene TRBJ2-1; D unclear. Germline lookup yields CDR1 ENHRY and CDR2 SYGVKD. The CDR3 totals 14 residues. With 2 bases removed from V and 4 bases from J, the gap between germline ends came to 9 bases. The DNA of the CDR3 is TGTGCCATCAGTGAGGGGATAAATTACAATGAGCAGTTCTTC. Translated, it gives CAISEGINYNEQFF.

The rearrangement joins TRBV6-6 to TRBJ1-3; D remains unclear. This CDR3 has 15 amino acids. V gave up 2 bases and J gave up 0 bases, with 8 bases separating them. CDR1 MNHNY and CDR2 SVGAGI come from the germline V gene (reference sequence). The CDR3 nucleotides read TGTGCCAGCAGTTACCAGGTTGTCTCTGGAAACACCATATATTTT. Amino acids: CASSYQVVSGNTIYF.